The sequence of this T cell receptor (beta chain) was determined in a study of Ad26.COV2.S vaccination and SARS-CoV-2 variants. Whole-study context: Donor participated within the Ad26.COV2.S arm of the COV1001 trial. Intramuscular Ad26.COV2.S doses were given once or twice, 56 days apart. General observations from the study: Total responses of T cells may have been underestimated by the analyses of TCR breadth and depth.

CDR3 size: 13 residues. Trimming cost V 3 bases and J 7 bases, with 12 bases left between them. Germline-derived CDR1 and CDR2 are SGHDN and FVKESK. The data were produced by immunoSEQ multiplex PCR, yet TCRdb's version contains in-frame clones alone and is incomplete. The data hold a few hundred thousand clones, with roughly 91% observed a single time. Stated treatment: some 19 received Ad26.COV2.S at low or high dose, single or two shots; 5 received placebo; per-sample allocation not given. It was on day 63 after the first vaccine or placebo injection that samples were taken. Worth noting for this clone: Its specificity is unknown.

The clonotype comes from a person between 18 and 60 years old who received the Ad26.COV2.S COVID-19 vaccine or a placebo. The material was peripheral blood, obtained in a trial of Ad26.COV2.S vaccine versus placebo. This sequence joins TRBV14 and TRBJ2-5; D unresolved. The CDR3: CASSQARSGTQYF. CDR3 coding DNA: TGTGCCAGCAGCCAGGCTCGTTCGGGGACCCAGTACTTC.